This TCR beta chain was retrieved from a study of blood T cell repertoires in COVID-19. Across the whole study: PBMCs, B-cell-depleted T cells, or T cells were the source of the cDNA or gDNA that made up the material.

Repertoires were generated with immunoSEQ multiplex PCR, while TCRdb's copy carries only in-frame clones and drops some. The sample records about 140,000 clones, around 80% being singletons. The CDR3 runs 15 residues. Germline loops: CDR1 MNHEY, CDR2 SVGEGT. Trimming cost V 5 bases and J 8 bases; bases outside gene matches: 9. The receptor comes from a woman aged 60-75 years with acute or convalescent COVID-19. The V gene is TRBV6-2 or TRBV6-3, the J gene TRBJ1-4; 9 bases line up with TRBD1. Sequences were obtained from peripheral blood. The CDR3 protein is CASSLLRDRVEKLFF. The DNA of the CDR3 is TGTGCCAGCAGTCTACTCCGGGACAGGGTCGAAAAACTGTTTTTT.